A selection of T cell receptor beta chains follows, all from one sample in a study of shared clonotypes between healthy human individuals. Repertoires were generated with immunoSEQ multiplex PCR, while TCRdb's copy carries only in-frame clones and drops some. The top ten hold 0.36% of the sample, which has around 2.5 million clones, 80% to 95% seen once. Material: naive CD4+ T cells from PBMCs. These receptors were taken from a man aged 18 to 30 in good health. Some clones in this sample may be carry-over from other donors' samples. The CDR3 runs from the conserved cysteine through the conserved F or W. Fields, in order: clone size, V gene, CDR3 length, D gene, J gene, CDR3 protein, CDR3 DNA. The D gene is left open where the match is weak. Not all rows give a size; the values are once, few, many and, for expanded clones, a class.

clone_size: .; v_call: TRBV18; cdr3_length: 18; d_call: TRBD1; j_call: TRBJ1-3; cdr3_aa: CASSPYQGEGAVGNTIYF; cdr3_nt: TGTGCCAGCTCACCCTATCAAGGCGAGGGGGCCGTCGGAAACACCATATATTTT
clone_size: .; v_call: TRBV27; cdr3_length: 15; d_call: TRBD1; j_call: TRBJ2-7; cdr3_aa: CASSSPGQGTYEQYF; cdr3_nt: TGTGCCAGCAGTTCCCCGGGACAGGGTACCTACGAGCAGTACTTC
clone_size: .; v_call: TRBV5-1; cdr3_length: 16; d_call: .; j_call: TRBJ2-6; cdr3_aa: CASSTGPDSGANVLTF; cdr3_nt: TGCGCCAGCAGCACTGGACCCGACTCTGGGGCCAACGTCCTGACTTTC
clone_size: .; v_call: TRBV6-5; cdr3_length: 13; d_call: TRBD1; j_call: TRBJ2-7; cdr3_aa: CASRGTGSYEQYF; cdr3_nt: TGTGCCAGCAGGGGGACAGGAAGCTACGAGCAGTACTTC
clone_size: .; v_call: TRBV5-1; cdr3_length: 14; d_call: .; j_call: TRBJ2-3; cdr3_aa: CASSLAPGPDTQYF; cdr3_nt: TGCGCCAGCAGCTTGGCCCCGGGACCAGATACGCAGTATTTT
clone_size: .; v_call: TRBV29-1; cdr3_length: 11; d_call: .; j_call: TRBJ2-7; cdr3_aa: CSAVLDSEQYF; cdr3_nt: TGCAGCGCTGTACTCGACTCCGAGCAGTACTTC
clone_size: .; v_call: TRBV5-4; cdr3_length: 13; d_call: .; j_call: TRBJ2-7; cdr3_aa: CASSLGGHYEQYF; cdr3_nt: TGTGCCAGCAGCTTGGGCGGACACTACGAGCAGTACTTC
clone_size: .; v_call: TRBV19; cdr3_length: 13; d_call: .; j_call: TRBJ1-2; cdr3_aa: CASSIGQGLGYTF; cdr3_nt: TGTGCCAGTAGTATAGGGCAGGGCCTCGGCTACACCTTC
clone_size: .; v_call: TRBV7-2; cdr3_length: 14; d_call: TRBD2; j_call: TRBJ2-2; cdr3_aa: CASRTSGRTGELFF; cdr3_nt: TGTGCCAGCAGGACTAGCGGGAGGACCGGGGAGCTGTTTTTT
clone_size: once; v_call: TRBV19; cdr3_length: 12; d_call: .; j_call: TRBJ2-6; cdr3_aa: CASSSGANVLTF; cdr3_nt: TGTGCCAGTAGTAGCGGGGCCAACGTCCTGACTTTC
clone_size: .; v_call: TRBV4-3; cdr3_length: 17; d_call: .; j_call: TRBJ2-4; cdr3_aa: CASSQDPQGEGKNIQYF; cdr3_nt: TGCGCCAGCAGCCAAGATCCGCAGGGCGAGGGGAAAAACATTCAGTACTTC
clone_size: few; v_call: TRBV7-2; cdr3_length: 14; d_call: .; j_call: TRBJ2-2; cdr3_aa: CASSLRGAAGELFF; cdr3_nt: TGTGCCAGCAGCTTAAGGGGGGCTGCCGGGGAGCTGTTTTTT
clone_size: .; v_call: TRBV28; cdr3_length: 15; d_call: .; j_call: TRBJ2-3; cdr3_aa: CASSFEGVGTDTQYF; cdr3_nt: TGTGCCAGCAGTTTCGAGGGAGTAGGCACAGATACGCAGTATTTT
clone_size: .; v_call: TRBV15; cdr3_length: 14; d_call: TRBD1; j_call: TRBJ2-5; cdr3_aa: CATSRDRQGKTQYF; cdr3_nt: TGTGCCACCAGCAGAGATAGACAGGGGAAGACCCAGTACTTC
clone_size: .; v_call: TRBV7-3; cdr3_length: 16; d_call: .; j_call: TRBJ1-2; cdr3_aa: CASSLRPQQGVHGYTF; cdr3_nt: TGTGCCAGCAGCTTAAGGCCCCAACAGGGTGTACATGGCTACACCTTC
clone_size: .; v_call: TRBV5-6; cdr3_length: 19; d_call: TRBD2; j_call: TRBJ2-4; cdr3_aa: CASSAHAVASGRVGDIQYF; cdr3_nt: TGTGCCAGCAGCGCACATGCCGTGGCTAGCGGGAGGGTTGGAGACATTCAGTACTTC
clone_size: .; v_call: TRBV10-3; cdr3_length: 13; d_call: .; j_call: TRBJ2-3; cdr3_aa: CAIRKGGADTQYF; cdr3_nt: TGTGCCATCAGAAAAGGGGGTGCAGATACGCAGTATTTT
clone_size: .; v_call: TRBV5-1; cdr3_length: 14; d_call: .; j_call: TRBJ2-5; cdr3_aa: CASSSRQLQETQYF; cdr3_nt: TGCGCCAGCAGCTCACGACAGCTTCAAGAGACCCAGTACTTC
clone_size: .; v_call: TRBV7-9; cdr3_length: 15; d_call: .; j_call: TRBJ2-1; cdr3_aa: CASSLARISYNEQFF; cdr3_nt: TGTGCCAGCAGCTTAGCGCGAATTTCCTACAATGAGCAGTTCTTC
clone_size: .; v_call: TRBV28; cdr3_length: 15; d_call: .; j_call: TRBJ1-1; cdr3_aa: CASSVPGPQDTEAFF; cdr3_nt: TGTGCCAGCAGTGTCCCGGGTCCCCAGGATACTGAAGCTTTCTTT
clone_size: .; v_call: TRBV19; cdr3_length: 15; d_call: .; j_call: TRBJ1-5; cdr3_aa: CASSIIEAGNTAQHF; cdr3_nt: TGTGCCAGTAGTATAATAGAGGCCGGGAACACAGCCCAGCATTTT
clone_size: .; v_call: TRBV15; cdr3_length: 15; d_call: .; j_call: TRBJ1-5; cdr3_aa: CATSSLDRGNQPQHF; cdr3_nt: TGTGCCACCAGCAGTTTGGACAGAGGCAATCAGCCCCAGCATTTT
clone_size: once; v_call: TRBV30; cdr3_length: 15; d_call: .; j_call: TRBJ1-5; cdr3_aa: CAWSSGLYAGQPQHF; cdr3_nt: TGTGCCTGGAGCTCCGGGCTTTACGCCGGTCAGCCCCAGCATTTT
clone_size: .; v_call: TRBV7-9; cdr3_length: 14; d_call: TRBD1; j_call: TRBJ1-6; cdr3_aa: CASSKAGGGSPLHF; cdr3_nt: TGTGCCAGCAGTAAAGCAGGGGGTGGTTCACCCCTCCACTTT
clone_size: once; v_call: TRBV9; cdr3_length: 14; d_call: .; j_call: TRBJ2-1; cdr3_aa: CASSLSPSYNEQFF; cdr3_nt: TGTGCCAGCAGCCTATCCCCCAGCTACAATGAGCAGTTCTTC
clone_size: .; v_call: TRBV2; cdr3_length: 11; d_call: .; j_call: TRBJ2-7; cdr3_aa: CASGQTYEQYF; cdr3_nt: TGTGCCAGTGGACAGACCTACGAGCAGTACTTC
clone_size: .; v_call: TRBV11-1; cdr3_length: 16; d_call: .; j_call: TRBJ1-1; cdr3_aa: CASSAWDGGQHLRKQF; cdr3_nt: TGTGCCAGCAGCGCCTGGGACGGCGGCCAGCACCTCAGGAAACAATTT
clone_size: .; v_call: TRBV7-2; cdr3_length: 14; d_call: TRBD1; j_call: TRBJ1-1; cdr3_aa: CASSLTGGNTEAFF; cdr3_nt: TGTGCCAGCAGCTTAACAGGGGGGAACACTGAAGCTTTCTTT
clone_size: .; v_call: TRBV25-1; cdr3_length: 16; d_call: .; j_call: TRBJ1-3; cdr3_aa: CASSEEGGGAGNTIYF; cdr3_nt: TGTGCCAGCAGTGAAGAAGGGGGGGGAGCTGGAAACACCATATATTTT
clone_size: .; v_call: TRBV4-2; cdr3_length: 17; d_call: TRBD2; j_call: TRBJ2-1; cdr3_aa: CASSQGPAGLADNEQFF; cdr3_nt: TGTGCCAGCAGCCAAGGCCCCGCGGGACTAGCGGACAATGAGCAGTTCTTC
clone_size: .; v_call: TRBV5-1; cdr3_length: 11; d_call: .; j_call: TRBJ2-3; cdr3_aa: CASGYTDTQYF; cdr3_nt: TGCGCCAGCGGATACACAGATACGCAGTATTTT
clone_size: .; v_call: TRBV10-1; cdr3_length: 12; d_call: .; j_call: TRBJ2-3; cdr3_aa: CASSVSTDTQYF; cdr3_nt: TGCGCCAGCAGTGTAAGCACAGATACGCAGTATTTT
clone_size: .; v_call: TRBV6-1; cdr3_length: 14; d_call: .; j_call: TRBJ1-4; cdr3_aa: CASSTGAFNEKLFF; cdr3_nt: TGTGCCAGCAGTACGGGAGCATTTAATGAAAAACTGTTTTTT